These T cell receptor beta chains were read from a single sample in a study of cytomegalovirus exposure and HLA in healthy donors. Data came from immunoSEQ multiplex PCR; TCRdb stores just in-frame clones and leaves some out. The table lists more than 95,000 clones, about 80% of them singletons. Material: PBMCs. The receptors originated from a man in his fifties in good health and CMV-seropositive. Each CDR3 is given with its conserved first and last residue. Fields, in order: D gene, V gene, J gene, clone size, CDR3 DNA, CDR3 protein. A D gene is named only where the DNA matches it firmly. Where a row states a size, it is once, few, many or the class of an expanded clone; other rows omit it.

D gene: TRBD1
V gene: TRBV7-3
J gene: TRBJ1-2
clone size: .
CDR3 DNA: TGTGCCAGCAGCTTCGACAGGGGCGGCTATGGCTACACCTTC
CDR3 protein: CASSFDRGGYGYTF

D gene: .
V gene: TRBV6-5
J gene: TRBJ1-2
clone size: few
CDR3 DNA: TGTGCCACCCGACAGTCTCATGGCTACACCTTC
CDR3 protein: CATRQSHGYTF

D gene: TRBD2
V gene: TRBV7-2
J gene: TRBJ2-7
clone size: .
CDR3 DNA: TGTGCCAGCAGCTTGGGATGGGGGGGCTCCTACGAGCAGTACTTC
CDR3 protein: CASSLGWGGSYEQYF

D gene: TRBD1
V gene: TRBV19
J gene: TRBJ1-1
clone size: .
CDR3 DNA: TGTGCCAGTGCGGATTGGACAGGGAGAAGAACTGAAGCTTTCTTT
CDR3 protein: CASADWTGRRTEAFF

D gene: TRBD1
V gene: TRBV5-5
J gene: TRBJ2-3
clone size: .
CDR3 DNA: TGTGCCAGCAGCTGGACAGGGGGAGCAGATACGCAGTATTTT
CDR3 protein: CASSWTGGADTQYF

D gene: TRBD1
V gene: TRBV6-5
J gene: TRBJ1-2
clone size: .
CDR3 DNA: TGTGCCAGCAGTTACCGACAGGGGAACTATGGCTACACCTTC
CDR3 protein: CASSYRQGNYGYTF

D gene: TRBD1
V gene: TRBV5-5
J gene: TRBJ2-7
clone size: .
CDR3 DNA: TGTGCCAGCAGCTATGCCGGGACAGGGTATATTTCCGTGCAGTACTTC
CDR3 protein: CASSYAGTGYISVQYF

D gene: .
V gene: TRBV29-1
J gene: TRBJ2-3
clone size: .
CDR3 DNA: TGCAGCGTTGAAGGTAGAGGTCTCCATGGAGGAGATACGCAGTATTTT
CDR3 protein: CSVEGRGLHGGDTQYF

D gene: .
V gene: TRBV21-1
J gene: TRBJ2-5
clone size: .
CDR3 DNA: TGTGCCAGCTTACCAGCTCCACGGGAGGGGGCCGAGACCCAGTACTTC
CDR3 protein: CASLPAPREGAETQYF

D gene: .
V gene: TRBV19
J gene: TRBJ1-1
clone size: .
CDR3 DNA: TGTGCCAGTAGTCCCACCCCCCGGACAGTAAACACTGAAGCTTTCTTT
CDR3 protein: CASSPTPRTVNTEAFF

D gene: TRBD1
V gene: TRBV16
J gene: TRBJ1-1
clone size: .
CDR3 DNA: TGTGCCAGCAGCCAATCAAGGGACAGGGCCGCTGAAGCTTTCTTT
CDR3 protein: CASSQSRDRAAEAFF

D gene: .
V gene: TRBV7-2
J gene: TRBJ1-2
clone size: .
CDR3 DNA: TGTGCCAGCAGTTCCAGGGGTATCGGTGGCTACACCTTC
CDR3 protein: CASSSRGIGGYTF

D gene: .
V gene: TRBV10-2
J gene: TRBJ1-1
clone size: .
CDR3 DNA: TGCGCCAGCAGAGGACTAACGCCCACTGAAGCTTTCTTT
CDR3 protein: CASRGLTPTEAFF

D gene: TRBD2
V gene: TRBV4-1
J gene: TRBJ2-7
clone size: .
CDR3 DNA: TGCGCCAGCAGCCAAAGACTAGCGTCCTACGAGCAGTACTTC
CDR3 protein: CASSQRLASYEQYF

D gene: .
V gene: TRBV4-3
J gene: TRBJ1-1
clone size: few
CDR3 DNA: TGCGCCAGCAGCCAGATCCCTAGTACTGAAGCTTTCTTT
CDR3 protein: CASSQIPSTEAFF

D gene: .
V gene: TRBV2
J gene: TRBJ1-1
clone size: .
CDR3 DNA: TGTGCCAGCAGGAATAACATGAACACTGAAGCTTTCTTT
CDR3 protein: CASRNNMNTEAFF

D gene: .
V gene: TRBV4-1
J gene: TRBJ1-5
clone size: .
CDR3 DNA: TGCGCCAGCAGCCCTCGGGAAGGCAATCAGCCCCAGCATTTT
CDR3 protein: CASSPREGNQPQHF

D gene: .
V gene: TRBV7-9
J gene: TRBJ1-1
clone size: .
CDR3 DNA: TGTGCCAGCAGCATTTTGACGGGGAACACTGAAGCTTTCTTT
CDR3 protein: CASSILTGNTEAFF

D gene: TRBD1
V gene: TRBV23-1
J gene: TRBJ2-7
clone size: .
CDR3 DNA: TGCGCCAGCAGTCCACACCCCACGGGACAGGGGACCTACGAGCAGTACTTC
CDR3 protein: CASSPHPTGQGTYEQYF

D gene: .
V gene: TRBV14
J gene: TRBJ1-1
clone size: .
CDR3 DNA: TGTGCCAGCAGCCCGGGACTGCTGAACACTGAAGCTTTCTTT
CDR3 protein: CASSPGLLNTEAFF

D gene: TRBD1
V gene: TRBV6-5
J gene: TRBJ2-2
clone size: .
CDR3 DNA: TGTGCCAGCACCCCTCTCGGACAGGGGACCGGGGAGCTGTTTTTT
CDR3 protein: CASTPLGQGTGELFF

D gene: .
V gene: TRBV27
J gene: TRBJ1-1
clone size: .
CDR3 DNA: TGTGCCAGCAGACAAGAAACGCCATTGAACACTGAAGCTTTCTTT
CDR3 protein: CASRQETPLNTEAFF

D gene: TRBD1
V gene: TRBV11-3
J gene: TRBJ2-7
clone size: .
CDR3 DNA: TGTGCCAGCAGCCCCGGGACAGGGACGGGGGAGCAGTACTTC
CDR3 protein: CASSPGTGTGEQYF

D gene: .
V gene: TRBV7-8
J gene: TRBJ1-1
clone size: .
CDR3 DNA: TGTGCCAGCAGCTTAGCGAATAACAGGGAAGCTTTCTTT
CDR3 protein: CASSLANNREAFF

D gene: TRBD1
V gene: TRBV27
J gene: TRBJ1-6
clone size: .
CDR3 DNA: TGTGCCAGCAGTCCCCGGACAGGGAACTCACCCCTCCACTTT
CDR3 protein: CASSPRTGNSPLHF

D gene: TRBD1
V gene: TRBV28
J gene: TRBJ1-6
clone size: .
CDR3 DNA: TGTGCCAGCAGCTCCGGGACAGGGGGCAAGTCCCTCCACTTT
CDR3 protein: CASSSGTGGKSLHF

D gene: .
V gene: TRBV6-5
J gene: TRBJ1-2
clone size: .
CDR3 DNA: TGTGCCACTGACGGGGGTTTCGACTATGGCTACACCTTC
CDR3 protein: CATDGGFDYGYTF

D gene: .
V gene: TRBV6-1
J gene: TRBJ1-5
clone size: .
CDR3 DNA: TGTGCCAGCTTAAGTGGGGCAAGCTCTCAGCCCCAGCATTTT
CDR3 protein: CASLSGASSQPQHF

D gene: .
V gene: TRBV7-6
J gene: TRBJ2-3
clone size: .
CDR3 DNA: TGTGCCAGCGCCCCACCGCAGAGGCGCGGAGATACGCAGTATTTT
CDR3 protein: CASAPPQRRGDTQYF

D gene: TRBD1
V gene: TRBV19
J gene: TRBJ1-2
clone size: .
CDR3 DNA: TGTGCCAGTAGTATAGATTACGGGACAGGCTATGGCTACACCTTC
CDR3 protein: CASSIDYGTGYGYTF

D gene: .
V gene: TRBV9
J gene: TRBJ2-3
clone size: once
CDR3 DNA: TGTGCCAGCAGCGTGGGGGGAGATACGCAGTATTTT
CDR3 protein: CASSVGGDTQYF

D gene: .
V gene: TRBV2
J gene: TRBJ2-7
clone size: .
CDR3 DNA: TGTGCCAGCAGTGAAGCGCAGGGCAGGGGCTACGAGCAGTACTTC
CDR3 protein: CASSEAQGRGYEQYF

D gene: TRBD2
V gene: TRBV9
J gene: TRBJ2-3
clone size: .
CDR3 DNA: TGTGCCAGCAGCGGTAGCGGGAGGGCCACAGATACGCAGTATTTT
CDR3 protein: CASSGSGRATDTQYF

D gene: .
V gene: TRBV6-5
J gene: TRBJ2-5
clone size: once
CDR3 DNA: TGTGCCAGCAGTTATAGATTTCCCCAAGAGACCCAGTACTTC
CDR3 protein: CASSYRFPQETQYF

D gene: .
V gene: TRBV18
J gene: TRBJ1-4
clone size: .
CDR3 DNA: TGTGCCAGCTCACCAGTTGGGCCCCCGAGTGATGAAAAACTGTTTTTT
CDR3 protein: CASSPVGPPSDEKLFF

D gene: .
V gene: TRBV5-4
J gene: TRBJ2-1
clone size: .
CDR3 DNA: TGTGCCAGCAGCTTGGCCCGGACAGACTCCTACAATGAGCAGTTCTTC
CDR3 protein: CASSLARTDSYNEQFF

D gene: .
V gene: TRBV6-5
J gene: TRBJ2-7
clone size: .
CDR3 DNA: TGTGCCACAGAAGGGAAGGGGAATGCCTACGAGCAGTACTTC
CDR3 protein: CATEGKGNAYEQYF

D gene: TRBD1
V gene: TRBV19
J gene: TRBJ2-7
clone size: .
CDR3 DNA: TGTGCCAGTAGTCGGACAGGGGCGAGCTCCTACGAGCAGTACTTC
CDR3 protein: CASSRTGASSYEQYF

D gene: TRBD1
V gene: TRBV2
J gene: TRBJ1-1
clone size: .
CDR3 DNA: TGTGCCAGCACCCGGGACAGGGAGGCTGAAGCTTTCTTT
CDR3 protein: CASTRDREAEAFF

D gene: .
V gene: TRBV10-3
J gene: TRBJ2-7
clone size: few
CDR3 DNA: TGTGCCATCCGGGACTTCCCCTACGAGCAGTACTTC
CDR3 protein: CAIRDFPYEQYF

D gene: TRBD1
V gene: TRBV28
J gene: TRBJ1-6
clone size: .
CDR3 DNA: TGTGCCAGCGTCCAACAGGGGACACATTCACCCCTCCACTTT
CDR3 protein: CASVQQGTHSPLHF

D gene: .
V gene: TRBV25-1
J gene: TRBJ2-1
clone size: .
CDR3 DNA: TGTGCCAGCAGTGGATCCCGGGGGGCAGCGGATAATGAGCAGTTCTTC
CDR3 protein: CASSGSRGAADNEQFF

D gene: .
V gene: TRBV29-1
J gene: TRBJ2-7
clone size: .
CDR3 DNA: TGCAGCGTTGATGGCGGCTCCTCCTACGAGCAGTACTTC
CDR3 protein: CSVDGGSSYEQYF

D gene: .
V gene: TRBV5-1
J gene: TRBJ2-3
clone size: .
CDR3 DNA: TGCGCCAGCGCTCTGACACCCCTGAGCACAGATACGCAGTATTTT
CDR3 protein: CASALTPLSTDTQYF

D gene: TRBD1
V gene: TRBV5-1
J gene: TRBJ1-2
clone size: .
CDR3 DNA: TGCGCCAGCAGAGACGGGACAGGGGAATGGGGCTACACCTTC
CDR3 protein: CASRDGTGEWGYTF

D gene: TRBD1
V gene: TRBV6-1
J gene: TRBJ1-5
clone size: .
CDR3 DNA: TGTGCCAGCAGGCCGACAGGGAGGAATCAGCCCCAGCATTTT
CDR3 protein: CASRPTGRNQPQHF

D gene: TRBD2
V gene: TRBV4-3
J gene: TRBJ2-5
clone size: .
CDR3 DNA: TGCGCCAGCAGCCGAGCGGGAGGGCAGGGGGAGACCCAGTACTTC
CDR3 protein: CASSRAGGQGETQYF

D gene: .
V gene: TRBV25-1
J gene: TRBJ1-5
clone size: .
CDR3 DNA: TGTGCCAGCAGTGTAGGGGTGAATCAGCCCCAGCATTTT
CDR3 protein: CASSVGVNQPQHF

D gene: TRBD1
V gene: TRBV13
J gene: TRBJ2-2
clone size: .
CDR3 DNA: TGTGCCAGCAGCTTACGACAGGGAGTAGCGGAGCTGTTTTTT
CDR3 protein: CASSLRQGVAELFF

D gene: TRBD2
V gene: TRBV2
J gene: TRBJ2-4
clone size: .
CDR3 DNA: TGTGCCAGCAGCGAGACTAGCGGGGTGGCCAAAAACATTCAGTACTTC
CDR3 protein: CASSETSGVAKNIQYF

D gene: .
V gene: TRBV5-1
J gene: TRBJ1-1
clone size: .
CDR3 DNA: TGCGCCAGCAGCTTGGGGTTAAGGGACATAGCTCCGAGGAACACTGAAGCTTTCTTT
CDR3 protein: CASSLGLRDIAPRNTEAFF

D gene: .
V gene: TRBV5-8
J gene: TRBJ1-2
clone size: .
CDR3 DNA: TGTGCCAGCAGCCCCGACAGTCTTAACTATGGCTACACCTTC
CDR3 protein: CASSPDSLNYGYTF

D gene: TRBD1
V gene: TRBV19
J gene: TRBJ2-1
clone size: .
CDR3 DNA: TGTGCCAGTAGTATTTTGGGACAGTTGAGTGAGCAGTTCTTC
CDR3 protein: CASSILGQLSEQFF